These 22 T cell receptor beta chains share one sample of origin, sequenced in a study of control samples from healthy donors and cancer patients. Only in-frame clones appear in the TCRdb table, and some are missing; sequencing was by immunoSEQ multiplex PCR. Here the sample spans some 140,000 clones, just under 95% being singletons. The specimen sequenced was blood. These receptor sequences come from a man younger than 45 in good health.

This chain joins TRBV3-1 (or the pseudogene TRBV3-2) and TRBJ2-5; TRBD2 matches at 10 bases. The junction had 15 bases not matched to a gene; V was cut back by 0 bases and J by 5 bases. Germline V lookup: CDR1 LGHDT, CDR2 YNNKEL (reference sequence). This CDR3 is 19 amino acids long. This CDR3 reads CASSQDWTSGHGGTETQYF. The CDR3 DNA is TGTGCCAGCAGCCAAGATTGGACTAGCGGCCATGGTGGGACCGAGACCCAGTACTTC.

This chain links TRBV19 with TRBJ1-4, with TRBD1 identical over 8 bases. Germline V gene data show CDR1 as LNHDA and CDR2 as SQIVND (reference sequence). The V segment lost 4 bases and the J segment 7 bases; nucleotides outside the gene matches: 8. The CDR3 has 15 residues. Here the CDR3 reads CASSRGQVSGEKLFF. The CDR3 nucleotides are TGTGCCAGTAGTAGGGGACAGGTATCCGGTGAAAAACTGTTTTTT.

This clone has more than one count but fewer than ten. CDR3 DNA: TGTGCCAGCAGCGTTACAGTCAGCTCCTACAATGAGCAGTTCTTC. Its translation is CASSVTVSSYNEQFF. The chain recombines TRBV9 with TRBJ2-1; unclear D gene. The germline gives CDR1 SGDLS, CDR2 YYNGEE. The ends were cut back, 2 bases at V and 0 bases at J, with 9 bases in the middle. The CDR3 runs to 15 residues.

V is TRBV27 and J is TRBJ2-3; D gene ambiguous. Germline V gene sequence: CDR1 MNHEY, CDR2 SMNVEV (reference sequence). There are 12 residues in the CDR3. V was clipped by 5 bases and J by 4 bases, with 7 bases between them. The CDR3 loop is CASSERPDTQYF. The CDR3 region has the DNA TGTGCCAGCAGTGAGCGCCCAGATACGCAGTATTTT.

The CDR3 DNA sequence: TGTGCCAGCTCACCAAGTACCGATCAGTTCTTC. The encoded protein is CASSPSTDQFF. The gene calls are TRBV18 and TRBJ2-1; D gene unclear. The CDR3 covers 11 residues. Germline V gene data show CDR1 as KGHSH and CDR2 as LQKENI. Trimming stripped 2 bases from V and 13 bases from J, with 9 bases between.

CDR3 loop: CASSLVELLAKNIQYF. CDR3 nucleotide sequence: TGTGCCAGCAGTTTAGTAGAACTACTAGCCAAAAACATTCAGTACTTC. The chain uses TRBV6-2 or TRBV6-3 and TRBJ2-4; D is undetermined. V lost 4 bases, J lost 0 bases, and 13 bases lay in between. Germline-derived CDR1 and CDR2 are MNHEY and SVGEGT. This CDR3 has 16 residues.

The chain uses TRBV6-6 and TRBJ1-1; 10 positions agree with TRBD1. V dropped 6 bases and J dropped 0; count of bases not matched to a gene: 7. Germline lookup yields CDR1 MNHNY and CDR2 SVGAGI (reference sequence). The CDR3 extends over 16 amino acids. The CDR3 loop reads CASRPDRGQMNTEAFF. The DNA of the CDR3 is TGTGCCAGCAGACCCGACAGGGGGCAAATGAACACTGAAGCTTTCTTT.

V is TRBV29-1 and J is TRBJ1-2; no firm D call. The CDR3 loop spans 12 amino acids. Between the trimmed V and J ends, which lost 5 bases and 2 bases, there was a span of 9 bases. Germline-derived CDR1 and CDR2 are SQVTM and ANQGSEA. This chain's CDR3 is CSVWTLNYGYTF. The CDR3 nucleotides are TGCAGCGTTTGGACGCTGAACTATGGCTACACCTTC.

This rearrangement joins TRBV27 to TRBJ2-7; D remains ambiguous. Germline V CDR1 and CDR2: MNHEY, SMNVEV (reference sequence). Trimming left V 3 bases short and J 5 bases short, with 5 bases between. The CDR3 sequence is 11 residues long. CDR3: CASSFHHEQYF. The CDR3 DNA sequence: TGTGCCAGCAGTTTTCACCACGAGCAGTACTTC.

This chain joins TRBV11-3 and TRBJ2-5; the match to TRBD2 covers 12 bases. The CDR3 has 19 residues. Per the germline V gene, CDR1 is SGHNT and CDR2 is YENEEA. The V segment lost 0 bases and the J segment 2 bases; nucleotides outside the gene matches: 10. The CDR3 spells CASSLDPRLAGEKQETQYF. The CDR3, as DNA: TGTGCCAGCAGCTTAGATCCCCGACTAGCGGGAGAAAAACAAGAGACCCAGTACTTC.

The rearrangement uses TRBV6-2 or TRBV6-3 and TRBJ2-7; 8 bases line up with TRBD2. The trim removed 2 bases at V and 3 bases at J, leaving 6 bases unmatched. The CDR3 runs to 15 residues. Looked up from germline, CDR1 is MNHEY and CDR2 is SVGEGT. The CDR3 loop reads CASSYNPGLGYEQYF. CDR3 sequence (DNA): TGTGCCAGCAGTTACAACCCGGGACTAGGCTACGAGCAGTACTTC.

The sample holds one count of this clone. This chain joins TRBV7-8 and TRBJ1-6, with D unclear. Trimming took 0 bases from V and 0 from J, leaving 6 bases between them. The length of the CDR3 is 16 residues. In germline, CDR1 is SGHVS, CDR2 FQNEAQ. CDR3 bases: TGTGCCAGCAGCTTAGCAGTGAGCTCCTATAATTCACCCCTCCACTTT. It is translated as CASSLAVSSYNSPLHF.

The chain uses TRBV10-3 and TRBJ2-7; 10 positions agree with TRBD1. J lost 2 bases, V lost 10 bases, and 5 bases had no gene match. The CDR3 loop spans 13 amino acids. Germline CDR1 reads ENHRY; CDR2 reads SYGVKD. CDR3 in amino acids: CATAGTGAYEQYF. CDR3 nucleotide sequence: TGTGCCACGGCCGGGACAGGGGCCTACGAGCAGTACTTC.

This clone was detected once. V and J are TRBV6-4 and TRBJ2-2, with TRBD2 matching over 12 bases. After removal of 0 bases from V and 8 bases from J, the junction contained 4 bases not matched to a gene. The CDR3 covers 16 residues. Germline values: CDR1 MRHNA, CDR2 SNTAGT. CDR3 region: CASSDSRTSGKGELFF. CDR3 bases: TGTGCCAGCAGTGACTCTAGGACTAGCGGGAAAGGGGAGCTGTTTTTT.

This chain joins TRBV19 and TRBJ1-1; tentative D call: TRBD1 (5 bases). The CDR3 has 13 residues. Germline values: CDR1 LNHDA, CDR2 SQIVND (reference sequence). Trimming took off 10 bases at V and 4 bases at J, with 16 bases between the two ends. The CDR3 spells CATRMGGSTEAFF. DNA for the CDR3: TGTGCCACCAGAATGGGGGGTAGCACTGAAGCTTTCTTT.

The genes are TRBV19 and TRBJ2-1; possibly TRBD1 for D (6 bases). The CDR3 contains 16 residues. The V end lost 3 bases, the J end lost 10 bases, and 22 bases lay between the germline ends. CDR1 is LNHDA and CDR2 is SQIVND in the germline V gene (reference sequence). The DNA of the CDR3 is TGTGCCAGTAGTATTTCTAGGGGAGCCTCCCAGGGGGAGCAGTTCTTC. It yields the protein CASSISRGASQGEQFF.

The J gene is TRBJ1-2, the V gene TRBV3-1 (or the pseudogene TRBV3-2); 7 nucleotides align to TRBD1. The CDR3 consists of 16 residues. Germline V lookup: CDR1 LGHDT, CDR2 YNNKEL (reference sequence). The J segment lost 1 base and the V segment lost 5 bases, leaving 10 bases of the junction unmatched. The CDR3 DNA is TGTGCCAGCAGCATCCGGACAGGAGACGTTAACTATGGCTACACCTTC. Its translation: CASSIRTGDVNYGYTF.

J is TRBJ2-1 and V is TRBV7-9; D not resolved. The CDR3 is 13 amino acids. Germline V CDR1 and CDR2: SEHNR, FQNEAQ (reference sequence). V was trimmed by 3 bases and J by 5 bases, leaving 8 bases between them. CDR3 nucleotides: TGTGCCAGCAGCTTCCCACCTGACAATGAGCAGTTCTTC. This gives the protein CASSFPPDNEQFF. Combining the CDR3 with reference TRBV7-9 and TRBJ2-1 gives the whole variable domain DTGVSQNPRHKITKRGQNVTFRCDPISEHNRLYWYRQTLGQGPEFLTYFQNEAQLEKSRLLSDRFSAERPKGSFSTLEIQRTEQGDSAMYLCASSFPPDNEQFFGPGTRLTVL.

The V and J genes are TRBV7-9 and TRBJ1-1; 7 bases line up with TRBD1. CDR1 and CDR2 (germline): SEHNR, FQNEAQ (reference sequence). V gave up 4 bases and J gave up 4 bases; unmatched junction bases: 6. The CDR3 extends over 14 amino acids. CDR3 DNA: TGTGCCAGCAGCTCCAAAGCAGGGGGCACTGAAGCTTTCTTT. Translation gives CASSSKAGGTEAFF. Together with reference TRBV7-9 and TRBJ1-1, the CDR3 gives the full variable domain: DTGVSQNPRHKITKRGQNVTFRCDPISEHNRLYWYRQTLGQGPEFLTYFQNEAQLEKSRLLSDRFSAERPKGSFSTLEIQRTEQGDSAMYLCASSSKAGGTEAFFGQGTRLTVV.

The genes are TRBV5-4 and TRBJ1-2; maybe TRBD1 (5 bases). Germline CDR1 SGHNT, CDR2 YYREEE (reference sequence). This CDR3 is built from 14 residues. V was trimmed by 2 bases and J by 8 bases, leaving 16 bases between them. CDR3 residues: CASSLGTPRSGYTF. The CDR3 DNA follows: TGTGCCAGCAGCTTAGGGACCCCCCGATCGGGCTACACCTTC.

In DNA form, the CDR3 reads TGTGCCACCAGCAGGGACAGGGCCACCTTGAACACTGAAGCTTTCTTT. It translates to CATSRDRATLNTEAFF. The chain has TRBV15 and TRBJ1-1, with 8 nucleotides matching TRBD1. Germline assignment: CDR1 LNHNV and CDR2 YYDKDF (reference sequence). The junction had 6 bases not matched to a gene; V was cut back by 3 bases and J by 0 bases. This CDR3 has 16 residues.

This clone was picked up one time. A read error may account for a junction end that differs from germline. V gene TRBV18 combines with J gene TRBJ1-1, with unresolved D. Germline V gene lookup returns CDR1 KGHSH and CDR2 LQKENI. The CDR3 loop spans 15 amino acids. In nucleotides, the CDR3 is TGTGCCAGCTCCCCACCCGCCGCGGGTTTCACTGAAGCTTTCTTT. Translating gives CASSPPAAGFTEAFF.